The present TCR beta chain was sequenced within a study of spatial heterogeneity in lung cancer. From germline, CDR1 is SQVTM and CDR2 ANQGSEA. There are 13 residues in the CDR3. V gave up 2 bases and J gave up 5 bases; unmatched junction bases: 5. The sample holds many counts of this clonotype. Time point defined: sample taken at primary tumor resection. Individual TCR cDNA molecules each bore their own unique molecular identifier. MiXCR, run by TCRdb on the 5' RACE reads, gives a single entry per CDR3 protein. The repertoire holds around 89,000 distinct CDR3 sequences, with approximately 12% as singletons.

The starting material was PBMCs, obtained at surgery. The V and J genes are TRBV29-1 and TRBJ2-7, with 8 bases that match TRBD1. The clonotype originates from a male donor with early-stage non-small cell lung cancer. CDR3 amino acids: CSVESPGGHEQYF. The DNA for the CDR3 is TGCAGCGTTGAATCGCCAGGGGGCCACGAGCAGTACTTC.